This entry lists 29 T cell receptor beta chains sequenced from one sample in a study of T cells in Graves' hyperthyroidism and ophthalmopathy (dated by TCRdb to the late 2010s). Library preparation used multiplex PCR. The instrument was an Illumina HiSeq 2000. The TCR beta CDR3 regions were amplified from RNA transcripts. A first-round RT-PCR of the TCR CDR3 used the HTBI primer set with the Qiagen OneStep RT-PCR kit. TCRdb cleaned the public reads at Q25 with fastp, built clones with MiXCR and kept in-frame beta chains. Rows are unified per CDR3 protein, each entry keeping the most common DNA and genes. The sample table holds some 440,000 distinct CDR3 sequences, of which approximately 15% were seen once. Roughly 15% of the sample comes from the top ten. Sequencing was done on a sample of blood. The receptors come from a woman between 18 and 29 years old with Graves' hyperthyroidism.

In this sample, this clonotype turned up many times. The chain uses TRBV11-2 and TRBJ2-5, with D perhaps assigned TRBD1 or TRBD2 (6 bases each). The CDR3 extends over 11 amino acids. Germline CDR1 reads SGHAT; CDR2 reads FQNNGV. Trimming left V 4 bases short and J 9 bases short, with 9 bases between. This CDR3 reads CASSSRGAQYF. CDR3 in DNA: TGTGCCAGCAGCTCGAGGGGGGCCCAGTACTTC.

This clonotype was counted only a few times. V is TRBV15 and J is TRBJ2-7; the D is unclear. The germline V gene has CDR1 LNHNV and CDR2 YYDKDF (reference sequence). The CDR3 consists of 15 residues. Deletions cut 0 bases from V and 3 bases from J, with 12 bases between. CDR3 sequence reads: CATSRDRASDYEQYF. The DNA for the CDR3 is TGTGCCACCAGCAGAGATCGGGCGTCCGACTACGAGCAGTACTTC.

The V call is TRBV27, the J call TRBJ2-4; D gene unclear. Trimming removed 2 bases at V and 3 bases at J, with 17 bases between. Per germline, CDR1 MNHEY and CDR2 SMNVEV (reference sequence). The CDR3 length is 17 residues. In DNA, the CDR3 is TGTGCCAGCAGTTTAAGTTCCCGTAGGTCTGGCAAAAACATTCAGTACTTC. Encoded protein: CASSLSSRRSGKNIQYF.

This CDR3 is CASSQDRGAATETQYF. As DNA, the CDR3 is TGTGCCAGCAGCCAAGATCGAGGGGCGGCAACAGAGACCCAGTACTTC. The gene calls are TRBV3-1 and TRBJ2-5, with D tentatively TRBD1 or TRBD2 (5 bases each). Per germline, CDR1 LGHDT and CDR2 YNNKEL (reference sequence). V lost 0 bases and J 4 bases, leaving 15 bases between the germline ends. The CDR3 is made up of 16 amino acids.

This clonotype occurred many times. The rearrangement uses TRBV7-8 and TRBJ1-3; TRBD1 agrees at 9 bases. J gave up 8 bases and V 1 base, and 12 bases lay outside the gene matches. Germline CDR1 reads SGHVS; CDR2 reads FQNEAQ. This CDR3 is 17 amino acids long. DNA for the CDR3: TGTGCCAGCAGCTTAGAAAGTGAGCCGGGACAGGGATACACCATATATTTT. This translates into CASSLESEPGQGYTIYF.

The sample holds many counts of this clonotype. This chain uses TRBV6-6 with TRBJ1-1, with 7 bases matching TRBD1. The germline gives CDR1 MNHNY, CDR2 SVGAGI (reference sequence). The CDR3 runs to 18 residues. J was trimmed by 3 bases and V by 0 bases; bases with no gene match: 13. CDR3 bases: TGTGCCAGCAGTTACTCTGCCCGGGACAGCGGTTGGGACACTGAAGCTTTCTTT. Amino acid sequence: CASSYSARDSGWDTEAFF.

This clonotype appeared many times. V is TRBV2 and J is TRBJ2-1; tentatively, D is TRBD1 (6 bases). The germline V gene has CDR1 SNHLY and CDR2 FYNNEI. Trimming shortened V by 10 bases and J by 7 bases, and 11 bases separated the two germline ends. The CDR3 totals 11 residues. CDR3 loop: CATRGWNEQFF. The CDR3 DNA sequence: TGTGCCACAAGGGGGTGGAATGAGCAGTTCTTC.

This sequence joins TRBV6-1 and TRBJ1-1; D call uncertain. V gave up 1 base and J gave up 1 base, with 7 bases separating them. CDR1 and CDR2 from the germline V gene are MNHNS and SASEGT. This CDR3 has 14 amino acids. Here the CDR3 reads CASSEGVGNTEAFF. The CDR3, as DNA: TGTGCCAGCAGTGAAGGGGTGGGGAACACTGAAGCTTTCTTT.

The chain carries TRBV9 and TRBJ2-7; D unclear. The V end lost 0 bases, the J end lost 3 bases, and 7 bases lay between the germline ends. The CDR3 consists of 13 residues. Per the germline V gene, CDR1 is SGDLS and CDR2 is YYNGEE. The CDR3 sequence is CASSVETDYEQYF. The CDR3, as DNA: TGTGCCAGCAGCGTAGAAACGGACTACGAGCAGTACTTC.

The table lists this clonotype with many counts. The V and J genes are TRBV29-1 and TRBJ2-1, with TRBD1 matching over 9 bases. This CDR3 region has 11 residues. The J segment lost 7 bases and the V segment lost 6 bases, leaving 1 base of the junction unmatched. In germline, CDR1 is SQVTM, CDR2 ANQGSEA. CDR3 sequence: CSVGTGNEQFF. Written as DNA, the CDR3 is TGCAGCGTCGGGACAGGGAATGAGCAGTTCTTC.

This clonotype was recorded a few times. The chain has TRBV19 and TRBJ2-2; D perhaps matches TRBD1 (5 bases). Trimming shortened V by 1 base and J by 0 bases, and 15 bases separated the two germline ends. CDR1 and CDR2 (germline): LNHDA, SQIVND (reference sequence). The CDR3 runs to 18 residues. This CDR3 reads CASSIGGRGSANTGELFF. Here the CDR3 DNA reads TGTGCCAGTAGTATAGGGGGCCGAGGCTCGGCGAACACCGGGGAGCTGTTTTTT.

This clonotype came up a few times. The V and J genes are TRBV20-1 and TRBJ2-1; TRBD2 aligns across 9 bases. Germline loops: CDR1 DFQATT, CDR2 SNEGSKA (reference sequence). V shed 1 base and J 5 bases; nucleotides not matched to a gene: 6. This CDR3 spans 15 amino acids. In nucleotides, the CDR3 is TGCAGTGCTAGAGCCCTACGACTAGCGGACAATGAGCAGTTCTTC. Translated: CSARALRLADNEQFF.

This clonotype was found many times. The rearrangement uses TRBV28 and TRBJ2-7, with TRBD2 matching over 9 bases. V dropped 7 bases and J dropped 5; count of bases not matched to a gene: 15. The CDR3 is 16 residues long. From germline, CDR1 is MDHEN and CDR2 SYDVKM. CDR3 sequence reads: CASIDSRSSGSDEQYF. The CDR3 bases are TGTGCCAGCATAGATTCTAGGAGTAGCGGGAGTGACGAGCAGTACTTC.

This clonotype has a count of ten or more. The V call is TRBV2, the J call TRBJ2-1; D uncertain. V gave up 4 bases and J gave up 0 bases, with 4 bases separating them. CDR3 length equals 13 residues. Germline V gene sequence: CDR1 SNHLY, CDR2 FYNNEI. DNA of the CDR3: TGTGCCAGCAGTGCCAGCTCCTACAATGAGCAGTTCTTC. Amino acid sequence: CASSASSYNEQFF.

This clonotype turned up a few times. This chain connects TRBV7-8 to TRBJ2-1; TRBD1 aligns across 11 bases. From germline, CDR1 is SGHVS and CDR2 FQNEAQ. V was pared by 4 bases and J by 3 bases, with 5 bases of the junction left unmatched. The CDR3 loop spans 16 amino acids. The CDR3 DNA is TGTGCCAGCAGCTATACCGGGACAGGGGGCTACAATGAGCAGTTCTTC. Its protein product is CASSYTGTGGYNEQFF.

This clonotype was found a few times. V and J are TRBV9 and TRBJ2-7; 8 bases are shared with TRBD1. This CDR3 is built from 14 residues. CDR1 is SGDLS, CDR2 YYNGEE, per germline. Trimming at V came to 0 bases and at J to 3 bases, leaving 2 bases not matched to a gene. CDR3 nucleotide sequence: TGTGCCAGCAGCGTAGAAGACAGGGGCTACGAGCAGTACTTC. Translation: CASSVEDRGYEQYF.

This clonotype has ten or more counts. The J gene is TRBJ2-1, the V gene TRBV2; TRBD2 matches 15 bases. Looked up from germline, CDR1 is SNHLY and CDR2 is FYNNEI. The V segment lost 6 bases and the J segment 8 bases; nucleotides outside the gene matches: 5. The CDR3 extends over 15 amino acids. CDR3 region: CASRLGTSGGYEQFF. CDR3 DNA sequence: TGTGCCAGCAGGCTGGGGACTAGCGGGGGGTATGAGCAGTTCTTC. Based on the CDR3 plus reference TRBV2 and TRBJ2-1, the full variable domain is EPEVTQTPSHQVTQMGQEVILRCVPISNHLYFYWYRQILGQKVEFLVSFYNNEISEKSEIFDDQFSVERPDGSNFTLKIRSTKLEDSAMYFCASRLGTSGGYEQFFGPGTRLTVL.

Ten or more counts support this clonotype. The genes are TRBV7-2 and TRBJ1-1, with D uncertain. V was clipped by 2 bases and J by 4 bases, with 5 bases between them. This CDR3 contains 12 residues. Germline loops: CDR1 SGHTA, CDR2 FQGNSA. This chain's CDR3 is CASSLTFTEAFF. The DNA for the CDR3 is TGTGCCAGCAGCTTAACGTTCACTGAAGCTTTCTTT. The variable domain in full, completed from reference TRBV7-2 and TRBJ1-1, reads GAGVSQSPSNKVTEKGKDVELRCDPISGHTALYWYRQSLGQGLEFLIYFQGNSAPDKSGLPSDRFSAERTGGSVSTLTIQRTQQEDSAVYLCASSLTFTEAFFGQGTRLTVV.

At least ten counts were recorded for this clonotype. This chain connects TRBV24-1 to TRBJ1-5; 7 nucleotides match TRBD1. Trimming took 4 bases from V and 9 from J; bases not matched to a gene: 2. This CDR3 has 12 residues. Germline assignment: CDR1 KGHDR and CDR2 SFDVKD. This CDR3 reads CATSDSGGPQHF. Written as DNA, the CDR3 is TGTGCCACCAGTGACTCAGGGGGGCCCCAGCATTTT.

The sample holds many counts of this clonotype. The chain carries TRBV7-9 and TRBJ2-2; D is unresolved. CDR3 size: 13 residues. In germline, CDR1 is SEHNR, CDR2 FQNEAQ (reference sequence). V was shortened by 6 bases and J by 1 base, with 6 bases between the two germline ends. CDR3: CASSLRNTGELFF. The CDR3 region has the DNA TGTGCCAGCAGTTTACGGAACACCGGGGAGCTGTTTTTT.

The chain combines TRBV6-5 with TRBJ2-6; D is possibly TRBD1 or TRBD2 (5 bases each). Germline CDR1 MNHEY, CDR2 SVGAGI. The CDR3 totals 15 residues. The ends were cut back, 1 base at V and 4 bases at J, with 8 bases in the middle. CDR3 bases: TGTGCCAGCAGTTACTTGAGGGGCGGGGCCAACGTCCTGACTTTC. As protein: CASSYLRGGANVLTF.

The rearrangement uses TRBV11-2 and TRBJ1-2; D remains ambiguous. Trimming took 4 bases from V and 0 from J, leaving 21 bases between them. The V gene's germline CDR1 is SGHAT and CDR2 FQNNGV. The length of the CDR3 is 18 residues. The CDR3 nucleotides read TGTGCCAGCAGCTCTCCTAAGAGGAGACGGCAGACTAACTATGGCTACACCTTC. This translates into CASSSPKRRRQTNYGYTF.

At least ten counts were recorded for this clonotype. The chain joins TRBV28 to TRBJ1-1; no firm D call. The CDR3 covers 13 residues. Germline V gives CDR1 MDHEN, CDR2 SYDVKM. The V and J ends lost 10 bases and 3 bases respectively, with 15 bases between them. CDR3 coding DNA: TGTGCCACCATTGTGAAGATGTACACTGAAGCTTTCTTT. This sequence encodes CATIVKMYTEAFF.

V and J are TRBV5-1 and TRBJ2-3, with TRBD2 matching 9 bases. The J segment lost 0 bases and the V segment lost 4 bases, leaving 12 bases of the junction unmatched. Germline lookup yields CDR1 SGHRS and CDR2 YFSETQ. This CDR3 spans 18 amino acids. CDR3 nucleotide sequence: TGCGCCAGCAGCCCCCGGGGTAGCGGGGGACCTAGCACAGATACGCAGTATTTT. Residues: CASSPRGSGGPSTDTQYF.

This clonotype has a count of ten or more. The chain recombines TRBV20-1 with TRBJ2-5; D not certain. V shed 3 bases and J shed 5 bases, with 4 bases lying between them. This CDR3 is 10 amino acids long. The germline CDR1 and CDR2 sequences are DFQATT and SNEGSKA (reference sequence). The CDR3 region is CSASGETQYF. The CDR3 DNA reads TGCAGTGCTAGTGGGGAGACCCAGTACTTC.

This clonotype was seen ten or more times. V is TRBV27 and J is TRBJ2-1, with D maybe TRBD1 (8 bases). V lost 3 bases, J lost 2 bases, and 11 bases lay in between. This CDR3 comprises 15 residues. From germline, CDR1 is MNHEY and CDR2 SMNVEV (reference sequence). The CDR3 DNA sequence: TGTGCCAGCAGTTTCACAGGGGGGGCCTACAATGAGCAGTTCTTC. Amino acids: CASSFTGGAYNEQFF.

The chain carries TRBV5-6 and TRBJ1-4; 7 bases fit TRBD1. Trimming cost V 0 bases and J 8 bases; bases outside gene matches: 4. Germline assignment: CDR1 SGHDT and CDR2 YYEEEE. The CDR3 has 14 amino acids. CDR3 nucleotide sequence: TGTGCCAGCAGCTTGGAGGGGGCATTAGAAAAACTGTTTTTT. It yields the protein CASSLEGALEKLFF.

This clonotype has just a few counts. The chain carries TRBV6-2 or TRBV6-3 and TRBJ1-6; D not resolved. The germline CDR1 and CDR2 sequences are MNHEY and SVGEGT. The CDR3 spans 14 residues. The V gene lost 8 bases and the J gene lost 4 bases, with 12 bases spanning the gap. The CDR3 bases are TGTGCCAGCGACCAACGGGGTTATAATTCACCCCTCCACTTT. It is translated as CASDQRGYNSPLHF.

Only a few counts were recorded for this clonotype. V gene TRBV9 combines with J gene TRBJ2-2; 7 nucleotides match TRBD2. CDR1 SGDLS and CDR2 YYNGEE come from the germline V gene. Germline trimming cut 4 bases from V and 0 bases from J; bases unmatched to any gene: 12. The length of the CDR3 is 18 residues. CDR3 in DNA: TGTGCCAGCAGCCCCCGCCCGGTACTAGCGACGAACACCGGGGAGCTGTTTTTT. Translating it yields CASSPRPVLATNTGELFF.